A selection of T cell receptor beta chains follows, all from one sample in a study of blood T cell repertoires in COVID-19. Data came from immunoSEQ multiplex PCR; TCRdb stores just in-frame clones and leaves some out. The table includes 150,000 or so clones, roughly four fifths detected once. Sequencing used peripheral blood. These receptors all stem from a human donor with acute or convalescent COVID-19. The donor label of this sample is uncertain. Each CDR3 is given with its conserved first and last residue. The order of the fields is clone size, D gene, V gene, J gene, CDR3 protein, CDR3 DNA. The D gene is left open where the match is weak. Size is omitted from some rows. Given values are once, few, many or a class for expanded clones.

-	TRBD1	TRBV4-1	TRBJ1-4	CASSLGQPTNEKLFF	TGCGCCAGCAGCCTGGGACAGCCAACTAATGAAAAACTGTTTTTT
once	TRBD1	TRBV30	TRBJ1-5	CAWSRQGSNQPQHF	TGTGCCTGGAGTCGACAGGGTAGCAATCAGCCCCAGCATTTT
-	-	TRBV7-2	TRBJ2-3	CASSPGTSGDTQYF	TGTGCCAGCAGCCCCGGGACATCCGGAGATACGCAGTATTTT
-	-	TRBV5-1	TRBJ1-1	CASSSDFPSGRSEAFF	TGCGCCAGCAGCTCGGACTTTCCATCTGGAAGGTCTGAAGCTTTCTTT
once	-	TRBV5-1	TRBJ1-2	CASSFQGEEYGYTF	TGCGCCAGCAGCTTTCAGGGCGAAGAATATGGCTACACCTTC
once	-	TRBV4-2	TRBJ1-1	CASSPTGPRRVTEAFF	TGTGCCAGCAGCCCTACCGGGCCTCGGAGGGTCACTGAAGCTTTCTTT
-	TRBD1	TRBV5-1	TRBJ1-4	CASSLGPDRVVEKLFF	TGCGCCAGCAGCCTGGGTCCCGACAGGGTTGTTGAAAAACTGTTTTTT
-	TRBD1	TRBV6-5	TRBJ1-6	CASRSGGSSPLHF	TGTGCCAGCAGGTCAGGGGGAAGTTCACCCCTCCACTTT
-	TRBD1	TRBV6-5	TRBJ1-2	CASSNDRVGYGYTF	TGTGCCAGCAGTAACGACAGGGTGGGATATGGCTACACCTTC
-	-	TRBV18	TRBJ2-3	CASSPSDSGTDTQYF	TGTGCCAGCTCACCTTCAGACAGTGGCACAGATACGCAGTATTTT
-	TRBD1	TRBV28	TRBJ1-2	CASSSAGGDYGYTF	TGTGCCAGCAGTTCAGCAGGGGGCGACTATGGCTACACCTTC
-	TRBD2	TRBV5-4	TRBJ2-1	CASSLKTGTSGGQFF	TGTGCCAGCAGCTTGAAGACCGGGACTAGCGGGGGACAGTTCTTC
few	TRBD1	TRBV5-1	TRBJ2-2	CASSQGDRERSGELFF	TGCGCCAGCAGCCAAGGGGACAGGGAGCGTTCCGGGGAGCTGTTTTTT
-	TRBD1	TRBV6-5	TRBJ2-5	CASMATGGAQETQYF	TGTGCCAGTATGGCGACAGGGGGAGCACAAGAGACCCAGTACTTC
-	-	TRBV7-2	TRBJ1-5	CASGGAALTGQPQHF	TGTGCCAGCGGCGGGGCCGCCCTTACGGGTCAGCCCCAGCATTTT
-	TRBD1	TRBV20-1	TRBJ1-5	CSASPPGQVYQPQHF	TGCAGTGCTAGTCCGCCGGGACAGGTATATCAGCCCCAGCATTTT
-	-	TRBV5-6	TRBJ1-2	CASSPFLGPDSIGYTF	TGTGCCAGCAGCCCATTCCTGGGGCCCGACAGTATAGGCTACACCTTC
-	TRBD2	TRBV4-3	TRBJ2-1	CASSPGLAGRYNEQFF	TGCGCCAGCAGCCCGGGACTAGCGGGGAGATACAATGAGCAGTTCTTC
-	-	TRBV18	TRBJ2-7	CASSPSRNLVAYEQYF	TGTGCCAGCTCACCATCCCGTAATCTCGTCGCCTACGAGCAGTACTTC
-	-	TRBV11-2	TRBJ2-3	CASSLLVSTDTQYF	TGTGCCAGCAGCTTACTAGTGAGCACAGATACGCAGTATTTT
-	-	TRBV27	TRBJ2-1	CASSIQGTNFVVNEQFF	TGTGCCAGCAGTATACAGGGTACAAACTTCGTGGTGAATGAGCAGTTCTTC
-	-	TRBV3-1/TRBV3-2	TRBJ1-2	CASSQDAAGVTKGYTF	TGTGCCAGCAGCCAAGATGCAGCAGGGGTCACTAAGGGCTACACCTTC
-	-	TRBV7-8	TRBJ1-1	CASSVRGIDTEAFF	TGTGCCAGCAGCGTTCGCGGCATTGACACTGAAGCTTTCTTT
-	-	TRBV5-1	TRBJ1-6	CASSTDRLGYNSPLHF	TGCGCCAGCAGCACAGACAGGCTAGGGTATAATTCACCCCTCCACTTT
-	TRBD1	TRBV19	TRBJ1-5	CASRGQGNYQPQHF	TGTGCCAGTAGAGGACAGGGAAATTATCAGCCCCAGCATTTT
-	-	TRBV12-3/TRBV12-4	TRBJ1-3	CASMRSGNTIYF	TGTGCCAGCATGCGCTCTGGAAACACCATATATTTT
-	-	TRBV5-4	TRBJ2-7	CASSLPYKADDYEQYF	TGTGCCAGCAGCTTGCCCTATAAAGCGGACGACTACGAGCAGTACTTC
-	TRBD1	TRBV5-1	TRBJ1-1	CASSLGTANTEAFF	TGCGCCAGCAGCTTAGGGACAGCGAACACTGAAGCTTTCTTT
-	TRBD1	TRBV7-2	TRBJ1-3	CASSLVKGAVGNTIYF	TGTGCCAGCAGCTTAGTGAAGGGGGCAGTCGGAAACACCATATATTTT
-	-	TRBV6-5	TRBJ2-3	CASSYSGGLDTQYF	TGTGCCAGCAGTTACTCCGGGGGGCTAGATACGCAGTATTTT
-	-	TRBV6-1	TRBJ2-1	CATLMRAYNEQFF	TGTGCCACCCTCATGAGGGCCTACAATGAGCAGTTCTTC
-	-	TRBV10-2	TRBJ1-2	CASSENAFGYYGYTF	TGCGCCAGCAGTGAGAACGCGTTCGGGTACTATGGCTACACCTTC
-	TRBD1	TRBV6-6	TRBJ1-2	CASSPNPGQGYGYTF	TGTGCCAGCAGTCCCAACCCGGGACAGGGTTACGGCTACACCTTC
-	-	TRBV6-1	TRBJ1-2	CASTPGGRGEGYTF	TGTGCCAGCACCCCTGGCGGCAGGGGAGAGGGCTACACCTTC
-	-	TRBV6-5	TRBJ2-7	CASSPRLRSYEQYF	TGTGCCAGCAGCCCGAGGCTACGGTCTTACGAGCAGTACTTC
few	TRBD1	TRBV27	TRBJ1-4	CASSLGQGYEKLFF	TGTGCCAGCAGTTTAGGACAGGGATATGAAAAACTGTTTTTT
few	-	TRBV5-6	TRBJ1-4	CASSSSTDVNEKLFF	TGTGCCAGCAGCTCCTCAACAGATGTTAATGAAAAACTGTTTTTT
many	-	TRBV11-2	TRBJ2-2	CASSYNRASTGELFF	TGTGCCAGCAGCTACAACAGGGCAAGCACCGGGGAGCTGTTTTTT
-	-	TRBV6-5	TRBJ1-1	CASKAGTEAFF	TGTGCCAGCAAGGCGGGTACTGAAGCTTTCTTT
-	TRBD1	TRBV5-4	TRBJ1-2	CASSTEGRGYGYTF	TGTGCCAGCAGCACGGAGGGCAGGGGGTATGGCTACACCTTC
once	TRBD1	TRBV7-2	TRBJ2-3	CASSLFEGAGTDTQYF	TGTGCCAGCAGCTTATTTGAGGGGGCCGGCACAGATACGCAGTATTTT
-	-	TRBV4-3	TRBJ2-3	CASSPSVGATDTQYF	TGCGCCAGCAGCCCTAGCGTAGGGGCCACAGATACGCAGTATTTT
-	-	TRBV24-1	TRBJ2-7	CETDGVNYEQYF	TGTGAGACGGACGGGGTCAACTACGAGCAGTACTTC
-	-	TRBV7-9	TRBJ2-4	CASSPRQLAKNIQYF	TGTGCCAGCAGCCCGCGACAGTTAGCCAAAAACATTCAGTACTTC
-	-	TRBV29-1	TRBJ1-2	CSVGQGSNYGYTF	TGCAGCGTTGGGCAGGGATCTAACTATGGCTACACCTTC
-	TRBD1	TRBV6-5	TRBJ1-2	CASSTARGSGYTF	TGTGCCAGCAGTACGGCCAGGGGGTCGGGCTACACCTTC
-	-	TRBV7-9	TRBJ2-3	CASSPGLYTQYF	TGTGCCAGCAGCCCCGGACTTTATACGCAGTATTTT
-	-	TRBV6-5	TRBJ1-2	CASTARDIFNYGYTF	TGTGCCAGCACCGCGCGGGATATTTTTAACTATGGCTACACCTTC
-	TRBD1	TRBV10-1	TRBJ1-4	CASSRTGGNEKLFF	TGCGCCAGCAGCCGGACAGGGGGAAATGAAAAACTGTTTTTT
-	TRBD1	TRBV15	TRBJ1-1	CATSKLQGLNTEAFF	TGTGCCACCAGCAAGCTACAGGGGCTGAACACTGAAGCTTTCTTT
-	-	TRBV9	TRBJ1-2	CASSVVWLAGYTF	TGTGCCAGCAGCGTAGTTTGGCTGGCTGGCTACACCTTC
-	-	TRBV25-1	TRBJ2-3	CASSDWVREDTQYF	TGTGCCAGCAGTGATTGGGTGAGGGAAGATACGCAGTATTTT
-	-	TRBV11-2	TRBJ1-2	CASSPGGNRVYGYTF	TGTGCCAGCAGCCCGGGTGGGAACAGGGTCTATGGCTACACCTTC
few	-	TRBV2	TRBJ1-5	CASSDMRGSNQPQHF	TGTGCCAGCAGTGATATGAGAGGTAGCAATCAGCCCCAGCATTTT
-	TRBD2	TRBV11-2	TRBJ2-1	CASSLRTSGGLNEQFF	TGTGCCAGCAGCCTACGGACTAGCGGGGGCCTCAATGAGCAGTTCTTC
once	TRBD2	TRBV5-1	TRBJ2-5	CATAPGLAGQETQYF	TGCGCCACCGCGCCGGGACTAGCGGGGCAAGAGACCCAGTACTTC